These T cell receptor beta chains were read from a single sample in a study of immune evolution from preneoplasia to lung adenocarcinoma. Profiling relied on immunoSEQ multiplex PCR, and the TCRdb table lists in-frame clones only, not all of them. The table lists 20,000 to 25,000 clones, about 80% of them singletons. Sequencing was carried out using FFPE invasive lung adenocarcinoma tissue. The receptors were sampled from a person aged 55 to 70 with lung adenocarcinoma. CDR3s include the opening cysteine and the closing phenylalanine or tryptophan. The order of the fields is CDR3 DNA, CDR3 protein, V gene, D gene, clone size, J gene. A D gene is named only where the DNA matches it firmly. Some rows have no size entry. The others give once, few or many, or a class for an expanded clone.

cdr3_nt: TGTGCCATCATGGGGACTAGCGGTAACAATGAGCAGTTCTTC; cdr3_aa: CAIMGTSGNNEQFF; v_call: TRBV10-3; d_call: TRBD2; clone_size: -; j_call: TRBJ2-1
cdr3_nt: TGTGCCAGCAGCCTTTCCCAGGGTGATACGCAGTATTTT; cdr3_aa: CASSLSQGDTQYF; v_call: TRBV11-3; d_call: -; clone_size: medium-sized; j_call: TRBJ2-3
cdr3_nt: TGTGCCATCAGTGAGATTGGGGTTGCGAACACTGAAGCTTTCTTT; cdr3_aa: CAISEIGVANTEAFF; v_call: TRBV10-3; d_call: -; clone_size: -; j_call: TRBJ1-1
cdr3_nt: TGCAGCGCCACCGGCAGAGAGACCCAGTACTTC; cdr3_aa: CSATGRETQYF; v_call: TRBV29-1; d_call: -; clone_size: -; j_call: TRBJ2-5
cdr3_nt: TGTGCCAGCAGCTTAGGGACAGGGGGCAATCAGCCCCAGCATTTT; cdr3_aa: CASSLGTGGNQPQHF; v_call: TRBV7-9; d_call: TRBD1; clone_size: -; j_call: TRBJ1-5
cdr3_nt: TGTGCCAGCAGGGTGGGGAACACTGAAGCTTTCTTT; cdr3_aa: CASRVGNTEAFF; v_call: TRBV28; d_call: -; clone_size: few; j_call: TRBJ1-1
cdr3_nt: TGTGCCAGTAGTCAGTCGGGGACAGGGGGCTACGAGCAGTACTTC; cdr3_aa: CASSQSGTGGYEQYF; v_call: TRBV19; d_call: TRBD1; clone_size: few; j_call: TRBJ2-7
cdr3_nt: TGTGCCAGCAGTTTATCTCTAGCGGGAAAAGCCAACGTCCTGACTTTC; cdr3_aa: CASSLSLAGKANVLTF; v_call: TRBV28; d_call: TRBD2; clone_size: medium-sized; j_call: TRBJ2-6
cdr3_nt: TGTGCCAGCAGCTTAACTAGCGGGAGTCCAGATACGCAGTATTTT; cdr3_aa: CASSLTSGSPDTQYF; v_call: TRBV5-5; d_call: TRBD2; clone_size: -; j_call: TRBJ2-3
cdr3_nt: TGTGCCAGCATCCGAGGCGGGGGCGGGCAGCCCCAGCATTTT; cdr3_aa: CASIRGGGGQPQHF; v_call: TRBV28; d_call: -; clone_size: -; j_call: TRBJ1-5
cdr3_nt: TGTGCCAGCAGTGGGACAGGGATAACCTACGAGCAGTACTTC; cdr3_aa: CASSGTGITYEQYF; v_call: TRBV6-6; d_call: TRBD1; clone_size: few; j_call: TRBJ2-7
cdr3_nt: TGTGCCAGCAGTCGGGGGGAACACTACACCGGGGAGCTGTTTTTT; cdr3_aa: CASSRGEHYTGELFF; v_call: TRBV2; d_call: TRBD2; clone_size: -; j_call: TRBJ2-2
cdr3_nt: TGTGCCAGCAGTGTCCGACAGGGGTTAGATACGCAGTATTTT; cdr3_aa: CASSVRQGLDTQYF; v_call: TRBV6-1; d_call: TRBD1; clone_size: once; j_call: TRBJ2-3
cdr3_nt: TGTGCCAGCTCACCAGCAACCGGGCCTCGAATCTATGGCTACACCTTC; cdr3_aa: CASSPATGPRIYGYTF; v_call: TRBV18; d_call: -; clone_size: -; j_call: TRBJ1-2
cdr3_nt: TGCAGCGTTGAAGAAGATCAGGGAGCGGGCTATGGCTACACCTTC; cdr3_aa: CSVEEDQGAGYGYTF; v_call: TRBV29-1; d_call: -; clone_size: -; j_call: TRBJ1-2
cdr3_nt: TGTGCCAGCAGTCCCGGGACAGGGGGGCACTCTGGGGCCAACGTCCTGACTTTC; cdr3_aa: CASSPGTGGHSGANVLTF; v_call: TRBV27; d_call: TRBD1; clone_size: -; j_call: TRBJ2-6
cdr3_nt: TGTGCCAGCAGTGAAAGGGCCACAGATACGCAGTATTTT; cdr3_aa: CASSERATDTQYF; v_call: TRBV2; d_call: -; clone_size: -; j_call: TRBJ2-3
cdr3_nt: TGTGCCAGCAGCTTGGGGGGGGCCGGTAACTATGGCTACACCTTC; cdr3_aa: CASSLGGAGNYGYTF; v_call: TRBV5-5; d_call: -; clone_size: -; j_call: TRBJ1-2
cdr3_nt: TGTGCAAGTCGTACCTCGTGGGGGTGTGTAGCGCAGCCCCAGCATTTT; cdr3_aa: CASRTSWGCVAQPQHF; v_call: TRBV12-2; d_call: -; clone_size: -; j_call: TRBJ1-5
cdr3_nt: TGTGCCAGCAGCATGACTACAGCGAACACCGGGGAGCTGTTTTTT; cdr3_aa: CASSMTTANTGELFF; v_call: TRBV7-7; d_call: -; clone_size: -; j_call: TRBJ2-2
cdr3_nt: TGTGCCAGCTGCGACTCGAGCTCCTACAATGAGCAGTTCTTC; cdr3_aa: CASCDSSSYNEQFF; v_call: TRBV18; d_call: -; clone_size: -; j_call: TRBJ2-1
cdr3_nt: TGTGCCAGCAGCTCCTATTCAGGCAGGGAAGAGACCCAGTACTTC; cdr3_aa: CASSSYSGREETQYF; v_call: TRBV9; d_call: -; clone_size: -; j_call: TRBJ2-5
cdr3_nt: TGTGCCAGCCGCTACACAGATACGCAGTATTTT; cdr3_aa: CASRYTDTQYF; v_call: TRBV11-3; d_call: -; clone_size: medium-sized; j_call: TRBJ2-3
cdr3_nt: TGTGCCAGCAGTTTCACAACTAATGAAAAACTGTTTTTT; cdr3_aa: CASSFTTNEKLFF; v_call: TRBV6-1; d_call: -; clone_size: -; j_call: TRBJ1-4
cdr3_nt: TGTGCCAGCAGCTTGGCCTCGGGGGTTAACTATGGCTACACCTTC; cdr3_aa: CASSLASGVNYGYTF; v_call: TRBV5-6; d_call: -; clone_size: -; j_call: TRBJ1-2
cdr3_nt: TGTGCCAGTAGTATAAGCACAGATACGCAGTATTTT; cdr3_aa: CASSISTDTQYF; v_call: TRBV19; d_call: -; clone_size: -; j_call: TRBJ2-3
cdr3_nt: TGTGCCAGCAGCGTAGAGTGGGAGGCTCACAATGAGCAGTTCTTC; cdr3_aa: CASSVEWEAHNEQFF; v_call: TRBV9; d_call: -; clone_size: -; j_call: TRBJ2-1
cdr3_nt: TGTGCCAGCAGCGTAGATGGTAGCGGGATCTACGAGCAGTACTTC; cdr3_aa: CASSVDGSGIYEQYF; v_call: TRBV9; d_call: TRBD2; clone_size: -; j_call: TRBJ2-7
cdr3_nt: TGTGCCACCACTAGCGGGAGGGAGTACAATGAGCAGTTCTTC; cdr3_aa: CATTSGREYNEQFF; v_call: TRBV10-3; d_call: TRBD2; clone_size: -; j_call: TRBJ2-1
cdr3_nt: TGTGCCAGCCCTTTAGGGACAGGGGACACCGGGGAGCTGTTTTTT; cdr3_aa: CASPLGTGDTGELFF; v_call: TRBV7-9; d_call: TRBD1; clone_size: few; j_call: TRBJ2-2
cdr3_nt: TGTGCCAGCAGCGTAGCTGGGGGGCCCTATGGCTACACCTTC; cdr3_aa: CASSVAGGPYGYTF; v_call: TRBV9; d_call: -; clone_size: few; j_call: TRBJ1-2
cdr3_nt: TGTGCCAGTAGTACTTCCTTGAAGATAGACGAGCAGTACTTC; cdr3_aa: CASSTSLKIDEQYF; v_call: TRBV19; d_call: -; clone_size: -; j_call: TRBJ2-7
cdr3_nt: TGTGCCAGCAGGGGGGGGGAACCAGGGGAGCAGTTCTTC; cdr3_aa: CASRGGEPGEQFF; v_call: TRBV6-1; d_call: TRBD2; clone_size: -; j_call: TRBJ2-1
cdr3_nt: TGTGCCTGGAGTGGCCAGGACTCCTACGAGCAGTACTTC; cdr3_aa: CAWSGQDSYEQYF; v_call: TRBV30; d_call: -; clone_size: few; j_call: TRBJ2-7
cdr3_nt: TGCGCCAGCAGCTTGGGGACTACCTACAATGAGCAGTTCTTC; cdr3_aa: CASSLGTTYNEQFF; v_call: TRBV5-1; d_call: -; clone_size: few; j_call: TRBJ2-1
cdr3_nt: TGTGCCAGCAGCGGCACGATAGTAGGGGGGTACAATGAGCAGTTCTTC; cdr3_aa: CASSGTIVGGYNEQFF; v_call: TRBV11-3; d_call: -; clone_size: -; j_call: TRBJ2-1
cdr3_nt: TGTGCCAGTAGTATAGGGGCGGGGGCGGCTGGAACTGAAGCTTTCTTT; cdr3_aa: CASSIGAGAAGTEAFF; v_call: TRBV19; d_call: -; clone_size: -; j_call: TRBJ1-1
cdr3_nt: TGTGCCAGTAGTCCCCAGACAGGGGGCACCGGGGAGCTGTTTTTT; cdr3_aa: CASSPQTGGTGELFF; v_call: TRBV19; d_call: TRBD1; clone_size: -; j_call: TRBJ2-2
cdr3_nt: TGTGCCAGCAAGGCCCTAGCGGGACGCACAGATACGCAGTATTTT; cdr3_aa: CASKALAGRTDTQYF; v_call: TRBV2; d_call: TRBD2; clone_size: -; j_call: TRBJ2-3
cdr3_nt: TGTGCCACCAGCAGGGGCAGCGAGCAGTACTTC; cdr3_aa: CATSRGSEQYF; v_call: TRBV15; d_call: -; clone_size: few; j_call: TRBJ2-7
cdr3_nt: TGTGCCAGCAGCCGGGCCGGTAACGAGGGCTGGCAAGAGACCCAGTACTTC; cdr3_aa: CASSRAGNEGWQETQYF; v_call: TRBV25-1; d_call: -; clone_size: -; j_call: TRBJ2-5
cdr3_nt: TGTGCCAGCTCACCACCACAGGGGGCGCGGGAGACCCAGTACTTC; cdr3_aa: CASSPPQGARETQYF; v_call: TRBV18; d_call: TRBD1; clone_size: -; j_call: TRBJ2-5
cdr3_nt: TGTGCCAGCAGCTTACGTAGCGGGAGGTACGAGCAGTACTTC; cdr3_aa: CASSLRSGRYEQYF; v_call: TRBV7-3; d_call: TRBD2; clone_size: -; j_call: TRBJ2-7
cdr3_nt: TGTGCCAGCAGCACGAACTCAGAGCTGTTTTTT; cdr3_aa: CASSTNSELFF; v_call: TRBV11-2; d_call: -; clone_size: -; j_call: TRBJ2-2
cdr3_nt: TGTGCCAGCAGCTTAGTTCGGGGACAGCGTGAAAAACTGTTTTTT; cdr3_aa: CASSLVRGQREKLFF; v_call: TRBV11-3; d_call: TRBD1; clone_size: -; j_call: TRBJ1-4
cdr3_nt: TGTGCCAGCAGCTTAACACAGGAGTCCGGCTACACCTTC; cdr3_aa: CASSLTQESGYTF; v_call: TRBV5-5; d_call: -; clone_size: -; j_call: TRBJ1-2
cdr3_nt: TGTGCCAGCAGTCCAGGACTAGCGGGAGTCACAGATACGCAGTATTTT; cdr3_aa: CASSPGLAGVTDTQYF; v_call: TRBV2; d_call: TRBD2; clone_size: once; j_call: TRBJ2-3
cdr3_nt: TGTGCCAGCAGCCAGGACAGGACCGGTGGCTACACCTTC; cdr3_aa: CASSQDRTGGYTF; v_call: TRBV5-6; d_call: TRBD1; clone_size: -; j_call: TRBJ1-2
cdr3_nt: TGTGCCAGCAGCCAACAGGGAAGCCTTGGCTACACCTTC; cdr3_aa: CASSQQGSLGYTF; v_call: TRBV7-9; d_call: -; clone_size: -; j_call: TRBJ1-2
cdr3_nt: TGTGCCACCCGCGTTACGGGTGGCAATCAGCCCCAGCATTTT; cdr3_aa: CATRVTGGNQPQHF; v_call: TRBV28; d_call: -; clone_size: few; j_call: TRBJ1-5
cdr3_nt: TGTGCCAGTAGTACCGGGACAGGGGGCGCGGGGGAGCAGTTCTTC; cdr3_aa: CASSTGTGGAGEQFF; v_call: TRBV19; d_call: TRBD1; clone_size: -; j_call: TRBJ2-1
cdr3_nt: TGTGCCAGCAGCTTAGAGGTCAGGGGGACCCAGTACTTC; cdr3_aa: CASSLEVRGTQYF; v_call: TRBV11-2; d_call: -; clone_size: -; j_call: TRBJ2-5
cdr3_nt: TGTGCCAGCAGTGAATACGGCTACGAGCAGTACTTC; cdr3_aa: CASSEYGYEQYF; v_call: TRBV6-1; d_call: -; clone_size: -; j_call: TRBJ2-7
cdr3_nt: TGTGCCAGCAGCCAAGAATTCGGGAGGGCCGCAGATACGCAGTATTTT; cdr3_aa: CASSQEFGRAADTQYF; v_call: TRBV14; d_call: TRBD2; clone_size: -; j_call: TRBJ2-3
cdr3_nt: TGTGCCAGCAGGGACAACTCAGGCCGCAATCAGCCCCAGCATTTT; cdr3_aa: CASRDNSGRNQPQHF; v_call: TRBV6-5; d_call: -; clone_size: few; j_call: TRBJ1-5
cdr3_nt: TGTGCCAGTAGTAGACAGGGGATGAACACTGAAGCTTTCTTT; cdr3_aa: CASSRQGMNTEAFF; v_call: TRBV19; d_call: TRBD1; clone_size: once; j_call: TRBJ1-1
cdr3_nt: TGTGCCACTCGACTAGCGGGAGCCCCAGATACGCAGTATTTT; cdr3_aa: CATRLAGAPDTQYF; v_call: TRBV19; d_call: TRBD2; clone_size: -; j_call: TRBJ2-3
cdr3_nt: TGTGCCACGAGGGCGGGAAACACTGAAGCTTTCTTT; cdr3_aa: CATRAGNTEAFF; v_call: TRBV18; d_call: -; clone_size: -; j_call: TRBJ1-1
cdr3_nt: TGTGCCAGCAGCCCGAGCCCCGTCGTCCTGACTTTC; cdr3_aa: CASSPSPVVLTF; v_call: TRBV5-4; d_call: -; clone_size: -; j_call: TRBJ2-6
cdr3_nt: TGTGCCAGCAGGATGGGACAGGGGAACGCCGGGGAGCTGTTTTTT; cdr3_aa: CASRMGQGNAGELFF; v_call: TRBV7-9; d_call: TRBD1; clone_size: -; j_call: TRBJ2-2